Listed here is a single T cell receptor (beta chain). This sample stems from a study of blood T cell repertoires in COVID-19. Study background: Whether acute or convalescent, the COVID-19 samples came from the United States, Italy and Spain. Sources were T cells, B-cell-depleted T cells, or PBMCs; the material itself was cDNA or gDNA.

Authors' data handling: Estimation of nucleated cell counts relied on the amplification of reference gene primers. Measured with immunoSEQ multiplex PCR; TCRdb has only the in-frame clones, and not every one. That table supplies the V and J calls and clone size; D and trimming were determined from the DNA. The repertoire holds 24,000 or so clones, with roughly 88% as singletons. The source of this sequence is a man between 65 and 85 years old in a cohort sampled during active COVID-19. Sequencing was carried out using peripheral blood.

CDR3 nucleotides: TGTGCCAGCAGGTCGACAGGGGCTGGCACTGAAGCTTTCTTT. This encodes CASRSTGAGTEAFF. The chain has TRBV28 and TRBJ1-1; the match to TRBD1 covers 8 bases. This CDR3 region has 14 residues. CDR1 MDHEN and CDR2 SYDVKM come from the germline V gene. V lost 6 bases, J lost 4 bases, and 7 bases stayed unmatched.